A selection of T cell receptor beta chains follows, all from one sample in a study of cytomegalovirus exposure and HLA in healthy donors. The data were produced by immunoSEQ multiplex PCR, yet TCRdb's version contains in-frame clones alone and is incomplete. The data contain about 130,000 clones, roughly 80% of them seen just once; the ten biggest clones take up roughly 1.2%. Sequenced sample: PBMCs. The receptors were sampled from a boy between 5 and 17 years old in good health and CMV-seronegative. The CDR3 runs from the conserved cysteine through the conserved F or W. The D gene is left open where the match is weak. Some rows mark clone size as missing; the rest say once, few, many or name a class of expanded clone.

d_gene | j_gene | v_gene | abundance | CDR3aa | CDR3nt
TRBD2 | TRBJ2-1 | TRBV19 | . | CASSPNPGLAGNYNEQFF | TGTGCCAGTAGTCCAAATCCGGGACTAGCGGGGAATTACAATGAGCAGTTCTTC
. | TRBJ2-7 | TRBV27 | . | CASSFRLGDNEQYF | TGTGCCAGCAGTTTCCGCCTCGGAGATAACGAGCAGTACTTC
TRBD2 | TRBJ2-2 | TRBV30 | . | CARGGGTLGTGELFF | TGTGCCCGGGGGGGCGGGACCTTGGGCACCGGGGAGCTGTTTTTT
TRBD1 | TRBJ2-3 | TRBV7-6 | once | CASRDRGHDTQYF | TGTGCCAGCAGGGACAGGGGGCACGATACGCAGTATTTT
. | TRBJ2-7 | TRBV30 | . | CAWSPGSIAYEQYF | TGTGCCTGGAGTCCAGGTAGTATTGCCTACGAGCAGTACTTC
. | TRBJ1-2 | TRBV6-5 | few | CATRGLEGYTF | TGTGCCACCCGCGGGCTAGAGGGCTACACCTTC
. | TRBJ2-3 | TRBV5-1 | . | CASSLGTSTDTQYF | TGCGCCAGCAGCTTGGGGACTAGCACAGATACGCAGTATTTT
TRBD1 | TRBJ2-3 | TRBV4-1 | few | CASSRTGSTDTQYF | TGCGCCAGCAGCCGGACAGGGTCCACAGATACGCAGTATTTT
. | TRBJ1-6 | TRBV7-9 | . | CASSYTEYNSPLHF | TGTGCCAGCAGCTATACAGAGTATAATTCACCCCTCCACTTT
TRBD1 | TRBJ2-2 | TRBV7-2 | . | CASRMNPGQEGGELFF | TGTGCCAGCAGAATGAATCCGGGACAGGAAGGCGGGGAGCTGTTTTTT
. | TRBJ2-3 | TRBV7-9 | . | CASSLSDTQYF | TGTGCCAGCAGCCTGTCAGATACGCAGTATTTT
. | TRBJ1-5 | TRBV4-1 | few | CASSQEVRPPNQPQHF | TGCGCCAGCAGCCAAGAGGTGAGGCCACCCAATCAGCCCCAGCATTTT
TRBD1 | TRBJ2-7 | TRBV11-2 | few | CASSRDRVTYEQYF | TGTGCCAGCAGCCGCGACAGGGTAACCTACGAGCAGTACTTC
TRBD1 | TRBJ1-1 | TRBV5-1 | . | CASSLEGQVFNGAFF | TGCGCCAGCAGCTTGGAAGGACAGGTTTTTAACGGCGCTTTCTTT
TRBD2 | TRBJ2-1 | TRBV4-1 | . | CASSQEAAGRGGFF | TGCGCCAGCAGCCAAGAAGCCGCCGGGAGGGGGGGGTTCTTC
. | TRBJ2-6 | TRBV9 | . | CASSQGGIGANVLTF | TGTGCCAGCAGCCAGGGGGGTATTGGGGCCAACGTCCTGACTTTC
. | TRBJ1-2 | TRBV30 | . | CAWSDGAGGYTF | TGTGCCTGGAGTGATGGGGCAGGGGGCTACACCTTC
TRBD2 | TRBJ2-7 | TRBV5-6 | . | CASSMLAGERNEQYF | TGTGCCAGCAGCATGCTAGCGGGAGAACGGAACGAGCAGTACTTC
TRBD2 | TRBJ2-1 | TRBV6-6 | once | CASSYGPSGSDEQFF | TGTGCCAGCAGTTACGGTCCTAGCGGGAGCGATGAGCAGTTCTTC
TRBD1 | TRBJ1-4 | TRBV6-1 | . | CASSSGDRNEKLFF | TGTGCCAGCAGTTCTGGGGACAGAAATGAAAAACTGTTTTTT
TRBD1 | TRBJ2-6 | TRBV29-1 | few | CSVETGTAANVLTF | TGCAGCGTTGAAACCGGGACAGCGGCCAACGTCCTGACTTTC
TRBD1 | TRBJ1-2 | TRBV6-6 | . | CASSDRGYGYTF | TGTGCCAGCAGTGACAGGGGTTATGGCTACACCTTC
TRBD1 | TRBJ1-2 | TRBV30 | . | CAWSVGQGPLGYTF | TGTGCCTGGAGTGTCGGACAGGGGCCCCTTGGCTACACCTTC
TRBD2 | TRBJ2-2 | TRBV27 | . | CASSLPGSGKSGELFF | TGTGCCAGCAGTCTCCCTGGTAGCGGGAAATCCGGGGAGCTGTTTTTT
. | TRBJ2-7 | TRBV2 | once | CASRLSGIGEQYF | TGTGCCAGCAGACTCTCAGGGATAGGGGAGCAGTACTTC
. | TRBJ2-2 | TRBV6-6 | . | CASSGQTANTGELFF | TGTGCCAGCAGTGGACAGACGGCGAACACCGGGGAGCTGTTTTTT
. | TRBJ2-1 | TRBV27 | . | CASSSSAVNEQFF | TGTGCCAGCAGTTCCTCGGCGGTGAATGAGCAGTTCTTC
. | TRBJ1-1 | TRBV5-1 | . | CASSLGSSTAEAFF | TGCGCCAGCAGCTTGGGTAGCAGTACCGCTGAAGCTTTCTTT
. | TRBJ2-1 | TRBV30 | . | CAWSATDWVGFF | TGTGCCTGGAGTGCTACGGACTGGGTCGGGTTCTTC
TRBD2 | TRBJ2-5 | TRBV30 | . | CAWSAGTSGRVTETQYF | TGTGCCTGGAGTGCCGGGACTAGCGGGAGGGTAACAGAGACCCAGTACTTC
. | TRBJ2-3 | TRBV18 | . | CASSPDSTNTQYF | TGTGCCAGCTCACCAGACAGCACCAATACGCAGTATTTT
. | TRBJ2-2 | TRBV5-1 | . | CASSLAGGGAGELFF | TGCGCCAGCAGCTTGGCCGGTGGTGGAGCCGGGGAGCTGTTTTTT
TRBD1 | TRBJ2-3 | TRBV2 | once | CASSPGTERPYF | TGTGCCAGCAGTCCCGGGACAGAGCGCCCGTATTTT
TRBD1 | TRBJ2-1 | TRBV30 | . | CAWSGDRAYNEQFF | TGTGCCTGGAGTGGGGACAGGGCCTACAATGAGCAGTTCTTC
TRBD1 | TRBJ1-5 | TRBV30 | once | CAWSGGGTGIRSQHF | TGTGCCTGGAGTGGGGGAGGGACAGGGATCCGGTCCCAGCATTTT
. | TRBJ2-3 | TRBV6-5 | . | CASSSLGGVRTDTQYF | TGTGCCAGCAGTTCCTTAGGGGGGGTCCGCACAGATACGCAGTATTTT
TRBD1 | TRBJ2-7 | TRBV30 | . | CAWSRDRDEQYF | TGTGCCTGGAGCCGGGACAGAGACGAGCAGTACTTC
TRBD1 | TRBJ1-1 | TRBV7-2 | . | CASSLRGIRGVGEAFF | TGTGCCAGCAGCTTACGCGGTATCAGGGGGGTCGGTGAAGCTTTCTTT